This T cell receptor beta chain was obtained from a study of metastatic and nonmetastatic thyroid tumors. A note on this clone: Its specificity is unknown. Its ends do not fully match the called genes, so a read error is possible.

Whole-study results and caveats: The study reportedly found significantly higher TCR beta diversity in malignant thyroid tumors than benign nodules, in blood and tumor.

TCRdb re-clonotyped the PCR reads via MiXCR. The sample contains roughly 72,000 clones, more than 15% of which appear only once. The CDR3 loop spans 15 amino acids. Looked up from germline, CDR1 is KGHDR and CDR2 is SFDVKD. Treatment of any kind had been given to no patient before thyroid surgery. The TCR sequence derives from a female donor with papillary thyroid cancer or a benign thyroid nodule (not recorded which). Some clones in this sample may be carry-over from other donors' samples. V and J are TRBV24-1 and TRBJ2-3; D assignment may be TRBD1 or TRBD2 (5 bases each). The sequencing input was blood. The CDR3 is CANSDLPGRTDTQYF. CDR3 bases: TGTGCCAACAGTGATTTGCCGGGACGCACAGATACGCAGTATTTT.